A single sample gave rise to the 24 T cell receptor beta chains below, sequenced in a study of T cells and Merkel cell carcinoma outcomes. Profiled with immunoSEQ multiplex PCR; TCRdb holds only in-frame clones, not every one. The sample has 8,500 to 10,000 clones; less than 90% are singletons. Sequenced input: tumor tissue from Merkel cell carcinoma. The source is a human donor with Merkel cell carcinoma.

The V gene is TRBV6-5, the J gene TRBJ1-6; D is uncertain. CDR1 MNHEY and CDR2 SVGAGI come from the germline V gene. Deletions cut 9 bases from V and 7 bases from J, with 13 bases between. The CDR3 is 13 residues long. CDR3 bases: TGTGCCAGTAAGGGAGTCCTAAATTCACCCCTCCACTTT. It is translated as CASKGVLNSPLHF.

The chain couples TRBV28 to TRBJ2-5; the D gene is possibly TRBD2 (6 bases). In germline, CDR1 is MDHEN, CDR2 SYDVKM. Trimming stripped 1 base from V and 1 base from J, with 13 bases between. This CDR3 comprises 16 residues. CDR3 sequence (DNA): TGTGCCAGCAGTTTATCAGGCGGGGCCCTCCAAGAGACCCAGTACTTC. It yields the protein CASSLSGGALQETQYF.

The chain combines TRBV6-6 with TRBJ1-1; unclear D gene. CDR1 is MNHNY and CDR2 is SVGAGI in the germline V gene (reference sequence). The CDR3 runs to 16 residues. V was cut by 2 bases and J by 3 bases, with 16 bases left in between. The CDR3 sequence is CASSYPVRDTDTEAFF. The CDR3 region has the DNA TGTGCCAGCAGTTACCCGGTCCGGGATACAGACACTGAAGCTTTCTTT.

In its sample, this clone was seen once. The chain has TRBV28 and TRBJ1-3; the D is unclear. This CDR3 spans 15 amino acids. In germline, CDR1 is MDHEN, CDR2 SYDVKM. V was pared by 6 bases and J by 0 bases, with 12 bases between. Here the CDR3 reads CASSQQPASGNTIYF. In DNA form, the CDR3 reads TGTGCCAGCAGCCAACAGCCGGCCTCTGGAAACACCATATATTTT.

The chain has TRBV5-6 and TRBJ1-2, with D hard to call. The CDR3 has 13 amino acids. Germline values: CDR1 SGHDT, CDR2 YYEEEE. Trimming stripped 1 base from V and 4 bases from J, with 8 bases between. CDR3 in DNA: TGTGCCAGCAGCTTGTCGCAGGTCTATGGCTACACCTTC. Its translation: CASSLSQVYGYTF.

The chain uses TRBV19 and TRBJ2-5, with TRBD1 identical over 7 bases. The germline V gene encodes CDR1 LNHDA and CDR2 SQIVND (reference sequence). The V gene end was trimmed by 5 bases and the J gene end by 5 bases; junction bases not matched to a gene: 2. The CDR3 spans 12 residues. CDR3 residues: CASSQDRETQYF. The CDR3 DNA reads TGTGCCAGTAGTCAGGACAGGGAGACCCAGTACTTC.

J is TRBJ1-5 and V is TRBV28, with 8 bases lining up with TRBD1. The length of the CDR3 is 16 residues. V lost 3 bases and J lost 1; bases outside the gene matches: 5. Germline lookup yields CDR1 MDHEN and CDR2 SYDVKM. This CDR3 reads CASSFPRQGSNQPQHF. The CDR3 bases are TGTGCCAGCAGTTTCCCTAGACAGGGGAGCAATCAGCCCCAGCATTTT.

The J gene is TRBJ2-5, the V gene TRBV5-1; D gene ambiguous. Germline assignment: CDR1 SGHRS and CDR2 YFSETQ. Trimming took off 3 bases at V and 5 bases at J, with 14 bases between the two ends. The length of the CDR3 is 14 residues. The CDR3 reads CASSSPGSGETQYF. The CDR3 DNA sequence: TGCGCCAGCAGCTCCCCGGGTTCCGGGGAGACCCAGTACTTC.

In DNA, the CDR3 is TGTGCCAGCAGCATAACTAGCGGGGGGTCCTCCTACGAGCAGTACTTC. Protein sequence: CASSITSGGSSYEQYF. The chain is built from TRBV11-2 and TRBJ2-7; 12 nucleotides match TRBD2. With 5 bases clipped from V and 0 bases from J, the junction kept 5 bases outside the gene matches. Germline V lookup: CDR1 SGHAT, CDR2 FQNNGV. The CDR3 totals 16 residues.

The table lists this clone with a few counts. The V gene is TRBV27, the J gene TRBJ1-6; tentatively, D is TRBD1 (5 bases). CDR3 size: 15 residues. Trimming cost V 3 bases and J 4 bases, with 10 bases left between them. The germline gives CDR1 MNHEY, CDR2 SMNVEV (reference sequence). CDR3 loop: CASSLATAYNSPLHF. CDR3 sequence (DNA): TGTGCCAGCAGTTTGGCGACAGCATATAATTCACCCCTCCACTTT.

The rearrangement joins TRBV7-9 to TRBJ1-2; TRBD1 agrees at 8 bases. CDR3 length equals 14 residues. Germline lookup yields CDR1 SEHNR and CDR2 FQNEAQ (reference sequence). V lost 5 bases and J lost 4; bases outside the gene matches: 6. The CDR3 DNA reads TGTGCCAGCAGCATCGGACAGGGTGGCTATGGCTACACCTTC. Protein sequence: CASSIGQGGYGYTF.

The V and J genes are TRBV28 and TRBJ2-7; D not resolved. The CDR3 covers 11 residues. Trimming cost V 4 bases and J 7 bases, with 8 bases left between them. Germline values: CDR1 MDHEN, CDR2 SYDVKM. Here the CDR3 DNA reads TGTGCCAGCAGTTCTGAATATGAGCAGTACTTC. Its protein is CASSSEYEQYF. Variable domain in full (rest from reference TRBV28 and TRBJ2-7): DVKVTQSSRYLVKRTGEKVFLECVQDMDHENMFWYRQDPGLGLRLIYFSYDVKMKEKGDIPEGYSVSREKKERFSLILESASTNQTSMYLCASSSEYEQYFGPGTRLTVT.

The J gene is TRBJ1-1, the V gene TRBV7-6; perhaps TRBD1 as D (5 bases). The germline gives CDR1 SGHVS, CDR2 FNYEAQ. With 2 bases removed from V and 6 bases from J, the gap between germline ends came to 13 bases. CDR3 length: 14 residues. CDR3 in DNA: TGTGCCAGCAGCTTAAGGATGGGGGGAGCTGAAGCTTTCTTT. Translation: CASSLRMGGAEAFF.

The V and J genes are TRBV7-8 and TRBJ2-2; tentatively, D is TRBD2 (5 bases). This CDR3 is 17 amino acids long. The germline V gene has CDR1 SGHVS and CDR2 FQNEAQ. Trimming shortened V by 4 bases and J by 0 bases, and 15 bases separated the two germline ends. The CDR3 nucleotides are TGTGCCAGCAGCTATCTTCCCCGTAGCGCGAACACCGGGGAGCTGTTTTTT. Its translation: CASSYLPRSANTGELFF.

In DNA, the CDR3 is TGTGCCACCCTGGGAGTCGGCAGGAGTTATGGCTACACCTTC. It is translated as CATLGVGRSYGYTF. The gene calls are TRBV19 and TRBJ1-2, with D uncertain. Trimming cost V 10 bases and J 5 bases, with 20 bases left between them. CDR3 length: 14 amino acids. Germline values: CDR1 LNHDA, CDR2 SQIVND (reference sequence).

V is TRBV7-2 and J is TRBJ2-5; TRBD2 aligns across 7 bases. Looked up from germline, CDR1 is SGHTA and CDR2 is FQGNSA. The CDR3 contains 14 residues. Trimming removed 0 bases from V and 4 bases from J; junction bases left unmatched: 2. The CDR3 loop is CASSLAGGTETQYF. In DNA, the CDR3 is TGTGCCAGCAGCTTAGCGGGGGGGACAGAGACCCAGTACTTC.

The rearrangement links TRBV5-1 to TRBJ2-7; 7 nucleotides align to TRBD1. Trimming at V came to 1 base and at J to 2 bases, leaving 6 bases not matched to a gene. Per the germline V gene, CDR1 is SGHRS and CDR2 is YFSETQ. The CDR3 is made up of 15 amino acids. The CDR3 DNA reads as TGCGCCAGCAGCTTGAGGGCAGGGGGTCCCTACGAGCAGTACTTC. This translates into CASSLRAGGPYEQYF.

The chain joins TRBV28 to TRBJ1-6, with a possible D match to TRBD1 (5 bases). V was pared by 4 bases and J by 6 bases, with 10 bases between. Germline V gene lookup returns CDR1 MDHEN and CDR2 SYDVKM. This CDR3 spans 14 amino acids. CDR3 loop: CASSWDGGNSPLHF. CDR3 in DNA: TGTGCCAGCAGTTGGGACGGAGGTAATTCACCCCTCCACTTT.

CDR3 amino acids: CASSPWGSSGNTIYF. The CDR3 DNA is TGTGCCAGCTCACCATGGGGGTCGTCTGGAAACACCATATATTTT. The rearrangement links TRBV18 to TRBJ1-3; possibly TRBD1 for D (5 bases). The V gene lost 2 bases and the J gene lost 1 base, with 9 bases spanning the gap. The V gene's germline CDR1 is KGHSH and CDR2 LQKENI. There are 15 residues in the CDR3. The full variable domain, completed using reference TRBV18 and TRBJ1-3, is NAGVMQNPRHLVRRRGQEARLRCSPMKGHSHVYWYRQLPEEGLKFMVYLQKENIIDESGMPKERFSAEFPKEGPSILRIQQVVRGDSAAYFCASSPWGSSGNTIYFGEGSWLTVV.

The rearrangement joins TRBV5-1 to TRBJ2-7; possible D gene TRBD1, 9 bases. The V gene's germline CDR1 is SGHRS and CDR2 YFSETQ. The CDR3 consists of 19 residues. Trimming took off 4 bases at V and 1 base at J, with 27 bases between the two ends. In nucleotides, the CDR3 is TGCGCCAGCAGCAGGCGGGGACAGGGTGGAGCGGGGGCTTCCTACGAGCAGTACTTC. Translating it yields CASSRRGQGGAGASYEQYF.

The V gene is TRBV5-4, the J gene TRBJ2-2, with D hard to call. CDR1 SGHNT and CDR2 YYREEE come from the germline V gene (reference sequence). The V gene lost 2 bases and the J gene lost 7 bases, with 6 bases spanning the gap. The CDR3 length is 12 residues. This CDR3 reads CASSLGVGELFF. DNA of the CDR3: TGTGCCAGCAGCTTAGGTGTCGGGGAGCTGTTTTTT.

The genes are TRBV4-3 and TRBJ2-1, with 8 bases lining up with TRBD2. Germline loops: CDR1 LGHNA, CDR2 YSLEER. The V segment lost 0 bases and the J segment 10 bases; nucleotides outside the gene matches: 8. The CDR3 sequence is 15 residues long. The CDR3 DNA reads TGCGCCAGCAGCCAAGATGACCGGGGGGGCATCGAGCAGTTCTTC. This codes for CASSQDDRGGIEQFF.

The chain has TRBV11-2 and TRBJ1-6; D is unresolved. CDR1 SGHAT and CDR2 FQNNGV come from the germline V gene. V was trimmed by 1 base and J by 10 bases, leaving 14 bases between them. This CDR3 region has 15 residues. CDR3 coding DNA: TGTGCCAGCAGCTTAGTGGCAGGCTATGGGTCACCCCTCCACTTT. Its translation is CASSLVAGYGSPLHF.

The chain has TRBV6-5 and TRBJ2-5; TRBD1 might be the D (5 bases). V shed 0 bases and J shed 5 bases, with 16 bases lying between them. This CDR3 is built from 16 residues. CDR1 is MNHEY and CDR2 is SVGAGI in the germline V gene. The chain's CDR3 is CASSYSDRPNRETQYF. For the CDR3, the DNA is TGTGCCAGCAGTTACTCCGACAGACCCAACCGCGAGACCCAGTACTTC.